This TCR beta chain was sequenced in a study of T cells in localized non-small cell lung cancer. Study-level findings and limits: The highest T cell clonality was in uninvolved adjacent lung, above tumor. Among blood samples, higher T cell density accompanied longer overall survival. Appearing in adjacent lung were a median roughly 57 of the top 100 tumor clones. Without multi-region sequencing, intratumor heterogeneity could not be excluded.

As concerns this clone: The antigen remains unidentified.

Profiled with immunoSEQ multiplex PCR; TCRdb holds only in-frame clones, not every one. The data hold approximately 7,000 clones, with around 92% observed a single time. Germline V gene lookup returns CDR1 MNHEY and CDR2 SVGAGI. Trimming pared 2 bases from V and 5 bases from J, leaving 13 bases between. CDR3 size: 14 residues. The rearrangement uses TRBV6-5 and TRBJ2-7, with no clear D. This TCR derives from a male donor at least 60 years old with stage II lung adenocarcinoma. Sequenced here: peripheral blood mononuclear cells, sampled before any cancer treatment. CDR3: CASSYTDARNEQYF. The DNA of the CDR3 is TGTGCCAGCAGTTACACTGACGCAAGAAACGAGCAGTACTTC.